This T cell receptor (beta chain) was documented in a study of shared clonotypes between healthy human individuals. Trimming took 5 bases from V and 0 from J, leaving 10 bases between them. In germline, CDR1 is SGHTA, CDR2 FQGNSA. There are 14 residues in the CDR3. Original processing methods: ImmunoSEQ supplied junction-only sequences lacking quality scores, so filtering was different. TCRdb's table, derived via immunoSEQ multiplex PCR, lists solely in-frame clones and lacks some. For V, J and clone size, that table is used; D and trimming come from the DNA. The sample yields some 1 million clones, 65% to 80% seen once.

The receptor comes from a man between 18 and 29 years old in good health. The sequencing input was memory CD4+ T cells sorted from blood. Subset denoted: CD45RA-negative fraction. The V call is TRBV7-2, the J call TRBJ1-1, with no clear D. The CDR3 protein is CASSKNMMNTEAFF. DNA for the CDR3: TGTGCCAGCAGCAAAAATATGATGAACACTGAAGCTTTCTTT.